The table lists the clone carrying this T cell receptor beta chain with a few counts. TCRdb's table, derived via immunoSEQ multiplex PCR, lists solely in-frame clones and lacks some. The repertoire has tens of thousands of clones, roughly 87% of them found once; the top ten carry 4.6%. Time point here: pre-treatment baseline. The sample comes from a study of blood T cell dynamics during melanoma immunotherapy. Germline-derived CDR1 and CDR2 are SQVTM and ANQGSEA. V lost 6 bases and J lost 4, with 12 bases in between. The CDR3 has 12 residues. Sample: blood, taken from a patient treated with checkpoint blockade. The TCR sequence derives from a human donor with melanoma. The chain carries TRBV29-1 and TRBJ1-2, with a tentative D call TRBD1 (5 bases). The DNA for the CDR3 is TGCAGCGTGCCAACAGGAGTCTATGGCTACACCTTC. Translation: CSVPTGVYGYTF.